This T cell receptor beta chain appears in the sequencing data of a study of blood T cell repertoires in COVID-19. Study-wide context: There were acute and convalescent COVID-19 samples, and they came from the United States, Italy and Spain. The analysed material was cDNA or gDNA that came from T cells, B-cell-depleted T cells, or PBMCs.

Generated by immunoSEQ multiplex PCR, the TCRdb table keeps only in-frame clones and is missing some. Found here are about 180,000 clones, about 86% of them singletons; the top ten hold roughly 2.8%. This CDR3 is built from 14 residues. V lost 6 bases, J lost 4 bases, and 15 bases lay in between. The germline CDR1 and CDR2 sequences are SGHTA and FQGNSA. Sequenced material: peripheral blood. The TCR originated in a woman aged 25 to 39 with active or convalescent COVID-19. The chain links TRBV7-2 to TRBJ2-5; D perhaps matches TRBD1 (5 bases). This chain's CDR3 is CASRGPGEVETQYF. Here the CDR3 DNA reads TGTGCCAGCAGGGGGCCAGGCGAGGTAGAGACCCAGTACTTC.